This T cell receptor (beta chain) is from a study of molecular identifiers for immune sequencing clone quantification. Whole-study findings and limits: Detectable among roughly 1 million naive cells, according to reports, was Jurkat TCR RNA spiked in from one cell. Beyond 20 RNA copies, clones held over 97% of effector molecules, compared with under 1% in naive cells.

MiXCR, applied by TCRdb to the PCR reads, yields one record per CDR3 protein. The repertoire includes tens of thousands of distinct CDR3 sequences, 17% of them detected once, and approximately 1.5% sits in the top ten. In the case of this clonotype: What it binds is not known.

Trimming pared 6 bases from V and 6 bases from J, leaving 15 bases between. The V gene's germline CDR1 is MNHEY and CDR2 SMNVEV (reference sequence). CDR3 length equals 14 residues. This clonotype was sampled from a human donor in good health. Some libraries in this study had Jurkat cell RNA spiked in. The sequenced sample consisted of naive CD8+ T cells from blood, with Jurkat cell RNA spiked in. Subset of the sample: FACS-sorted CD8+CD4-CCR7+CD45RA+ naive T cells. This rearrangement joins TRBV27 to TRBJ2-1; no clear D. CDR3 sequence: CASRNTGSRNEQFF. CDR3 DNA sequence: TGTGCCAGCAGAAATACCGGGTCGCGCAATGAGCAGTTCTTC.